These 2 T cell receptor beta chains were sequenced from one sample in a study of blood T cells in healthy people across ages. Sample-barcoded 5' priming and a J-beta primer mix drove a second PCR of about 6 to 12 cycles. TCRdb reprocessed the 5' RACE reads with MiXCR, giving one entry per CDR3 protein. This table has approximately 1.5 million distinct CDR3 sequences, 35% to 45% appearing once. Sequences were obtained from blood. The receptors were gathered from a woman aged 18-30 years in good health.

There are a few counts of this clonotype. The chain carries TRBV7-2 and TRBJ2-3; 14 nucleotides agree with TRBD2. The V gene's germline CDR1 is SGHTA and CDR2 FQGNSA. The CDR3 consists of 17 residues. With 1 base clipped from V and 7 bases from J, the junction kept 7 bases outside the gene matches. For the CDR3, the DNA is TGTGCCAGCAGCTTAGGAGGACTAGCGGGGGGCAAGAATACGCAGTATTTT. It translates to CASSLGGLAGGKNTQYF.

Only a few counts were recorded for this clonotype. J is TRBJ2-1 and V is TRBV7-2; D is possibly TRBD1 (6 bases). The V end was cut by 4 bases, the J end by 7 bases, with 14 bases between. Germline CDR1 SGHTA, CDR2 FQGNSA. This CDR3 region has 14 residues. As DNA, the CDR3 is TGTGCCAGCAGCTCCCAGGGGATCGGTAATGAGCAGTTCTTC. Protein: CASSSQGIGNEQFF. Full variable domain (rest looked up from reference TRBV7-2 and TRBJ2-1): GAGVSQSPSNKVTEKGKDVELRCDPISGHTALYWYRQSLGQGLEFLIYFQGNSAPDKSGLPSDRFSAERTGGSVSTLTIQRTQQEDSAVYLCASSSQGIGNEQFFGPGTRLTVL.